This T cell receptor beta chain was recovered during a study of blood T cell repertoires in COVID-19 (dated by TCRdb to the early 2020s). A note on the overall study: Samples covering the acute and convalescent phases of COVID-19 were provided by collaborators in the United States, Italy and Spain. The material from the prospective study consisted of cDNA or gDNA derived from T cells, B-cell-depleted T cells, or PBMCs. Subjects who had been exposed to COVID-19, were actively infected with it, or had recovered from it provided the deeply sampled blood TCRbeta repertoires that made up the dataset. A freely available public database, intended as a resource for researchers studying the immune response to SARS-CoV-2, is where the repertoires were released. Samples were obtained from the ongoing ImmuneRACE study (first 160 participants) and from about 1,300 subjects provided by 6 global collaborators. Nearly every sample came with metadata listing a de-identified subject ID, COVID-19 status, age in years and sex. Where available, HLA class I and class II types were taken from metadata supplied by the sample provider and were not determined by assay-based typing.

Whole blood was collected in K2EDTA tubes by collaborating institutions according to the institutions' own protocols. For TCRbeta analysis, collaborators shipped samples in one of three forms: frozen whole blood, isolated PBMCs, or DNA extracted from either of those sample types. With regard to this clone: Its specific antigen is unknown. Base qualities are not provided; no much larger clone lies one nucleotide away.

The germline V gene sets CDR1 to SGDLS and CDR2 to YYNGEE. V was cut back by 0 bases and J by 2 bases, leaving a gap of 11 bases between them. Taken from cysteine to phenylalanine, the CDR3 has 15 residues. The kept DNA is CDR3 alone, 45 bases in frame from the first base. What the research found in general, with its limitations: The amount of clinical and demographic metadata varied by source and participant and was provided uncurated.

The immunoSEQ Assay, a bias-controlled multiplex PCR, was used to amplify TCRbeta CDR3 regions from genomic DNA. The source study handled its data this way. The number of nucleated cells in each sample was estimated from the amplification of reference gene primers within the assay. To quantify the absolute abundance of each unique TCRbeta CDR3 rearrangement, sequence reads were collapsed and filtered. For each sample, productive Simpson clonality was calculated as the square root of Simpson's diversity index over productive rearrangements. The table comes from immuneACCESS by way of TCRdb, which keeps in-frame sequences with V and J called. Part of the clones is missing from these tables; in studies checked, under half for an unresolved V gene and the rest for unknown reasons. The D gene and trimming were derived from the DNA, and the V and J assignments and clone size from that table. Recorded for this sample are under 150,000 clones; 65% to 85% of them occurred a single time. Together, the top ten hold 3.5% to 4.5% of the sample.

The TCR originated in a woman in her sixties or seventies with acute or convalescent COVID-19. Material: peripheral blood. The V and J segments used are TRBV9 and TRBJ1-1, with a tentative D gene TRBD1 over 5 matching bases. The DNA sequence is given as TGTGCCAGCAGCGTAGAGTGGGGGGGTAACACTGAAGCTTTCTTT. Its coded protein is CASSVEWGGNTEAFF.